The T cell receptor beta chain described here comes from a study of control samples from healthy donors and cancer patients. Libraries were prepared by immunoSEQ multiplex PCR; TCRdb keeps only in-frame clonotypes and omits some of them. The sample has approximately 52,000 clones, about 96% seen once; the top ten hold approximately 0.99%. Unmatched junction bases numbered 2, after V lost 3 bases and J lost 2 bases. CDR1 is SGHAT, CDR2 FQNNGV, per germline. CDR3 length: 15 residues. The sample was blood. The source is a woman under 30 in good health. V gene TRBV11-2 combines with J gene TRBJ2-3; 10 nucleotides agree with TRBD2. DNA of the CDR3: TGTGCCAGCAGCTTTAGCGGGGGGTTCACAGATACGCAGTATTTT. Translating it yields CASSFSGGFTDTQYF.